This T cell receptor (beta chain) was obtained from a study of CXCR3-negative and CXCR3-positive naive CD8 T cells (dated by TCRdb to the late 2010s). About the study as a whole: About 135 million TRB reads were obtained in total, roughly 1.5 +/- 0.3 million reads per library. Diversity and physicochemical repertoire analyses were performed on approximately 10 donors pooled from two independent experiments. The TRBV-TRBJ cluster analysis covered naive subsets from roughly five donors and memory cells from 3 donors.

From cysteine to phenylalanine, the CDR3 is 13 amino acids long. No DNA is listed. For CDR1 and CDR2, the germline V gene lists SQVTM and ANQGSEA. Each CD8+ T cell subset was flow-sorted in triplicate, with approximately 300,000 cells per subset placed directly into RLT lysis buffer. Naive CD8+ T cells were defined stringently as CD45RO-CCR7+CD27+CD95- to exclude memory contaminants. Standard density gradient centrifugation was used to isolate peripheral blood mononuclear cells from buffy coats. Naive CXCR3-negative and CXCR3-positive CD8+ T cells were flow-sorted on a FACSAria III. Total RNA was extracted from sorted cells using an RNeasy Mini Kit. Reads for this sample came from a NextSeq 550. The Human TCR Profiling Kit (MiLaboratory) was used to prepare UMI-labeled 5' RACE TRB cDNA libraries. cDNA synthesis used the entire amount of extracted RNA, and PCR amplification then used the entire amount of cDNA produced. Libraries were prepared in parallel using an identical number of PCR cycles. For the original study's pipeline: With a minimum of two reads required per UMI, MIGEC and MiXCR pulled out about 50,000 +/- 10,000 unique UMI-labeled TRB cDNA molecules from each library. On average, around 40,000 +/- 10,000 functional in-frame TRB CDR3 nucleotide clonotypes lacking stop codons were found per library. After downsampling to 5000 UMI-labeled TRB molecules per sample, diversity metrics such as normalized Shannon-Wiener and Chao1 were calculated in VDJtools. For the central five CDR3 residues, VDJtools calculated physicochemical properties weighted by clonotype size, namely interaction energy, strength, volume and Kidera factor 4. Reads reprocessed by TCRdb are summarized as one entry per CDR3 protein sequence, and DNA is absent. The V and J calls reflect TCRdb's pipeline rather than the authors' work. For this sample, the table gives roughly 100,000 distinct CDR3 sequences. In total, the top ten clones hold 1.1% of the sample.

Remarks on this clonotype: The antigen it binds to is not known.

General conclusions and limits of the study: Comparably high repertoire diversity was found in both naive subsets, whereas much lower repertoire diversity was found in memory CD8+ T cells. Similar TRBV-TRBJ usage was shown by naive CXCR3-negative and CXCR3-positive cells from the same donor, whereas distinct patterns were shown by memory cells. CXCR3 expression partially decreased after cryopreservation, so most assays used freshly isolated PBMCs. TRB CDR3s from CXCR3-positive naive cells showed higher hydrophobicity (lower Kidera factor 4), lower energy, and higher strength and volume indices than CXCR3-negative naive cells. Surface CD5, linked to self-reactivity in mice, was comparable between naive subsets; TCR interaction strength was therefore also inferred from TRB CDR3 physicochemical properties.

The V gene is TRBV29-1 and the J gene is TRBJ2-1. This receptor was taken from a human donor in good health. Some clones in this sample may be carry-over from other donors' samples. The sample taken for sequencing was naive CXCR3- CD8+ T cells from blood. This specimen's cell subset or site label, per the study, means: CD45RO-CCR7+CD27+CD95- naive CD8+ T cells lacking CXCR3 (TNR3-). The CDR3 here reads CSVAEYGTNEQFF.